The 25 T cell receptor beta chains presented below share a single source sample, sequenced in a study of human T cells and chemical hapten exposure. The time point denotes: patch test 1, 2 weeks after DPC sensitization. The treatment: therapeutic diphenylcyclopropenone sensitization with weekly scalp DPC. Via MiXCR, TCRdb re-called the RACE reads, giving one row per CDR3 protein. The data hold over 11,000 distinct CDR3 sequences, with roughly 17% observed a single time. The source was whole blood, collected in connection with sensitization to the hapten diphenylcyclopropenone (DPC). Receptors were obtained from a woman younger than 45 with alopecia areata. Some clones in this sample may be carry-over from other donors' samples.

The chain couples TRBV28 to TRBJ2-7; 7 nucleotides align to TRBD2. The V and J ends lost 5 bases and 4 bases, in that order; junction bases with no gene match: 8. The CDR3 sequence is 14 residues long. Germline V gene lookup returns CDR1 MDHEN and CDR2 SYDVKM. Here the CDR3 reads CASSPGTIIYEQYF. For the CDR3, the DNA is TGTGCCAGCAGTCCCGGGACTATTATTTACGAGCAGTACTTC. The whole variable domain, remainder taken from reference TRBV28 and TRBJ2-7, is DVKVTQSSRYLVKRTGEKVFLECVQDMDHENMFWYRQDPGLGLRLIYFSYDVKMKEKGDIPEGYSVSREKKERFSLILESASTNQTSMYLCASSPGTIIYEQYFGPGTRLTVT.

With respect to this clonotype: A much bigger clone sits one base away, suggesting this may be a read error. This CDR3 fails to terminate in the conserved phenylalanine or tryptophan, so it likely reflects a read error. The V gene is TRBV13, the J gene TRBJ2-4; TRBD2 is a possible D gene (6 bases). Trimming took off 2 bases at V and 8 bases at J, with 16 bases between the two ends. CDR3 length: 15 residues. Germline loops: CDR1 PRHDT, CDR2 FYEKMQ (reference sequence). Here the CDR3 reads CASSLRTGVSDIQYY. The DNA for the CDR3 is TGTGCCAGCAGCTTACGAACGGGAGTTTCGGACATTCAGTACTAC.

This clonotype turned up a few times. This chain joins TRBV6-1 and TRBJ2-1, with 14 bases identical to TRBD2. Germline values: CDR1 MNHNS, CDR2 SASEGT. The V gene end was trimmed by 3 bases and the J gene end by 10 bases; junction bases not matched to a gene: 8. This CDR3 comprises 16 residues. CDR3 sequence reads: CASSDSRLAGGREQFF. DNA for the CDR3: TGTGCCAGCAGTGACAGCCGACTAGCGGGAGGGAGGGAGCAGTTCTTC.

This clonotype showed up just a few times. V gene TRBV29-1 combines with J gene TRBJ2-5; D gene unclear. Trimming took 4 bases from V and 4 from J, leaving 1 base between them. CDR1 and CDR2 (germline): SQVTM, ANQGSEA. The CDR3 has 9 amino acids. CDR3 loop: CSVGETQYF. The CDR3 coding sequence is TGCAGCGTTGGAGAGACCCAGTACTTC.

About this clonotype itself: With a much larger clone just one base away, this may be a read error. V usage is TRBV20-1 and J usage is TRBJ2-5; D uncertain. The CDR3 consists of 10 residues. Germline V gene data show CDR1 as DFQATT and CDR2 as SNEGSKA (reference sequence). The V end was cut by 6 bases, the J end by 7 bases, with 9 bases between. The DNA of the CDR3 is TGCAGTGCGAATTCACCGACCCAGTACTTC. Translation: CSANSPTQYF.

By its share, this clonotype is medium-sized (0.01 to 0.1%). J is TRBJ1-4 and V is TRBV2, with 7 bases identical to TRBD1. The CDR3 totals 14 residues. V shed 5 bases and J 8 bases; nucleotides not matched to a gene: 8. Germline V CDR1 and CDR2: SNHLY, FYNNEI. The CDR3 protein is CASSHTTGEEKLFF. Written as DNA, the CDR3 is TGTGCCAGCAGTCACACTACAGGGGAAGAAAAACTGTTTTTT.

By share, this clonotype counts as medium-sized. The chain recombines TRBV4-2 with TRBJ1-6; D remains ambiguous. Per the germline V gene, CDR1 is LGHNA and CDR2 is YNFKEQ. V was cut by 1 base and J by 10 bases, with 11 bases left in between. The CDR3 extends over 14 amino acids. The CDR3 DNA follows: TGTGCCAGCAGCCAAGTGACGAGCGGATCACCCCTCCACTTT. Translated: CASSQVTSGSPLHF.

The rearrangement links TRBV19 to TRBJ2-3; no clear D. V lost 0 bases and J 4 bases, leaving 8 bases between the germline ends. The CDR3 has 14 residues. Germline CDR1 and CDR2: LNHDA and SQIVND (reference sequence). This chain's CDR3 is CASSIDQGPDTQYF. For the CDR3, the DNA is TGTGCCAGTAGTATAGATCAAGGGCCAGATACGCAGTATTTT.

At least ten counts were recorded for this clonotype. The chain has TRBV5-4 and TRBJ2-3, with D perhaps TRBD1 (5 bases). The CDR3 spans 15 residues. CDR1 is SGHNT and CDR2 is YYREEE in the germline V gene (reference sequence). V gave up 4 bases and J gave up 6 bases, with 18 bases separating them. CDR3 in DNA: TGTGCCAGCAGCCCCCAGGCGGCAGGGTATGATACGCAGTATTTT. This gives the protein CASSPQAAGYDTQYF.

By frequency in the sample, this clonotype is medium-sized. The chain combines TRBV6-1 with TRBJ1-2, with TRBD1 identical over 8 bases. V dropped 8 bases and J dropped 3; count of bases not matched to a gene: 5. Germline assignment: CDR1 MNHNS and CDR2 SASEGT. The CDR3 contains 13 residues. CDR3 coding DNA: TGTGCCAGCCGGGACAGGACGGACTATGGCTACACCTTC. Its protein product is CASRDRTDYGYTF.

This clonotype was seen ten or more times. In DNA, the CDR3 is TGTGCCAGCAGCGTAGCGACTAGCGGGATCTACAATGAGCAGTTCTTC. Its translation: CASSVATSGIYNEQFF. The gene calls are TRBV9 and TRBJ2-1; 11 bases align to TRBD2. Trimming cost V 0 bases and J 3 bases; bases outside gene matches: 2. Looked up from germline, CDR1 is SGDLS and CDR2 is YYNGEE. The CDR3 is 16 residues long. Filled out from reference TRBV9 and TRBJ2-1, the complete variable domain reads DSGVTQTPKHLITATGQRVTLRCSPRSGDLSVYWYQQSLDQGLQFLIQYYNGEERAKGNILERFSAQQFPDLHSELNLSSLELGDSALYFCASSVATSGIYNEQFFGPGTRLTVL.

By share, this clonotype ranks as medium-sized. The chain combines TRBV7-3 with TRBJ1-6; D not certain. V dropped 0 bases and J dropped 3 bases, with 0 bases sitting between them. Germline V lookup: CDR1 SGHTA, CDR2 FQGTGA. This CDR3 has 13 amino acids. CDR3 sequence: CASSLTYNSPLHF. CDR3 nucleotide sequence: TGTGCCAGCAGCTTAACCTATAATTCACCCCTCCACTTT.

This clonotype came up a few times. The V gene is TRBV11-3, the J gene TRBJ2-1; D is possibly TRBD1 or TRBD2 (5 bases each). Between the trimmed V and J ends, which lost 8 bases and 1 base, there was a span of 9 bases. This CDR3 has 13 amino acids. Per the germline V gene, CDR1 is SGHNT and CDR2 is YENEEA. The CDR3 region has the DNA TGTGCCAGCCGTGGGGGTTCCTACAATGAGCAGTTCTTC. This sequence encodes CASRGGSYNEQFF. Looking up the rest from reference TRBV11-3 and TRBJ2-1 gives the full variable domain: EAGVVQSPRYKIIEKKQPVAFWCNPISGHNTLYWYLQNLGQGPELLIRYENEEAVDDSQLPKDRFSAERLKGVDSTLKIQPAELGDSAVYLCASRGGSYNEQFFGPGTRLTVL.

This chain links TRBV6-1 with TRBJ2-3; 8 positions agree with TRBD2. Trimming at V came to 7 bases and at J to 1 base, leaving 10 bases not matched to a gene. In germline, CDR1 is MNHNS, CDR2 SASEGT. The CDR3 is 16 residues long. As DNA, the CDR3 is TGTGCCAGCACCCTCCTATCTAGCGGGCGCACAGATACGCAGTATTTT. It translates to CASTLLSSGRTDTQYF.

V and J are TRBV29-1 and TRBJ2-3, with D possibly matching TRBD2 (6 bases). The germline V and J ends were trimmed by 8 bases and 4 bases, with 25 bases remaining between them. In germline, CDR1 is SQVTM, CDR2 ANQGSEA. CDR3 length equals 16 residues. The CDR3 spells CSSRRRGADVADTQYF. CDR3 DNA sequence: TGCAGCTCACGGAGGAGGGGCGCGGATGTGGCAGATACGCAGTATTTT.

The chain carries TRBV28 and TRBJ1-5; unclear D gene. Germline V gene lookup returns CDR1 MDHEN and CDR2 SYDVKM. Between the trimmed V and J ends, which lost 10 bases and 2 bases, there was a span of 12 bases. The CDR3 runs to 13 residues. The DNA for the CDR3 is TGTGCCACCATCGGGATACGCAATCAGCCCCAGCATTTT. Its protein is CATIGIRNQPQHF.

This clonotype ranks as medium-sized (0.01 to 0.1%). As DNA, the CDR3 is TGTGCCAGCAGTAGAGACAGTTGGGTGGATACGCAGTATTTT. Translation gives CASSRDSWVDTQYF. The rearrangement uses TRBV27 and TRBJ2-3, with D possibly TRBD1 on 5 matching bases. Germline CDR1 and CDR2: MNHEY and SMNVEV (reference sequence). The CDR3 totals 14 residues. V lost 5 bases to trimming and J lost 6 bases, with 15 bases between them.

The chain uses TRBV19 and TRBJ1-1; D gene ambiguous. Germline CDR1 reads LNHDA; CDR2 reads SQIVND (reference sequence). This CDR3 comprises 14 residues. V lost 4 bases, J lost 0 bases, and 9 bases lay in between. CDR3 sequence (DNA): TGTGCCAGTAGTAACCCCCAGATGAACACTGAAGCTTTCTTT. Translation: CASSNPQMNTEAFF.

The V and J genes are TRBV7-9 and TRBJ2-7; D is uncertain. The germline gives CDR1 SEHNR, CDR2 FQNEAQ (reference sequence). Trimming removed 5 bases from V and 12 bases from J, with 14 bases in between. There are 11 residues in the CDR3. The CDR3 region is CASSPLSPPYF. In DNA, the CDR3 is TGTGCCAGCAGCCCCCTCTCCCCCCCGTACTTC.

This clonotype has just one count. The chain links TRBV7-2 to TRBJ1-1; the match to TRBD1 covers 7 bases. CDR1 and CDR2 from the germline V gene are SGHTA and FQGNSA. Germline trimming cut 5 bases from V and 0 bases from J; bases unmatched to any gene: 15. The CDR3 is made up of 18 amino acids. The CDR3 protein is CASSPGGGGHIMNTEAFF. Here the CDR3 DNA reads TGTGCCAGCAGCCCAGGGGGAGGGGGCCATATTATGAACACTGAAGCTTTCTTT. Using reference TRBV7-2 and TRBJ1-1 for the parts outside the CDR3, the full variable domain is GAGVSQSPSNKVTEKGKDVELRCDPISGHTALYWYRQSLGQGLEFLIYFQGNSAPDKSGLPSDRFSAERTGGSVSTLTIQRTQQEDSAVYLCASSPGGGGHIMNTEAFFGQGTRLTVV.

This clonotype showed up many times. J is TRBJ1-1 and V is TRBV20-1, with 11 bases identical to TRBD1. V was clipped by 6 bases and J by 5 bases; unmatched bases: 8. CDR3 size: 14 residues. Germline V gene lookup returns CDR1 DFQATT and CDR2 SNEGSKA (reference sequence). The CDR3 nucleotides are TGCAGTGCGATTGGGACAGGGGGTATTACTGAAGCTTTCTTT. Translation: CSAIGTGGITEAFF.

This clonotype occurred many times. The rearrangement uses TRBV2 and TRBJ1-1; 8 bases fit TRBD1. This CDR3 spans 14 amino acids. V was pared by 5 bases and J by 1 base, with 3 bases of the junction left unmatched. Per the germline V gene, CDR1 is SNHLY and CDR2 is FYNNEI. This CDR3 is CASSPDRANTEAFF. The CDR3 nucleotides are TGTGCCAGCAGTCCGGACAGGGCGAACACTGAAGCTTTCTTT. Using reference TRBV2 and TRBJ1-1 for the parts outside the CDR3, the full variable domain is EPEVTQTPSHQVTQMGQEVILRCVPISNHLYFYWYRQILGQKVEFLVSFYNNEISEKSEIFDDQFSVERPDGSNFTLKIRSTKLEDSAMYFCASSPDRANTEAFFGQGTRLTVV.

This clonotype has at least ten counts. The rearrangement links TRBV29-1 to TRBJ1-5; TRBD1 might be the D (6 bases). The CDR3 totals 13 residues. The V and J ends lost 2 bases and 3 bases respectively, with 8 bases between them. Looked up from germline, CDR1 is SQVTM and CDR2 is ANQGSEA. The CDR3 reads CSVETGINQPQHF. The DNA of the CDR3 is TGCAGCGTTGAAACAGGGATCAATCAGCCCCAGCATTTT. Full variable domain (outside the CDR3, taken from reference TRBV29-1 and TRBJ1-5): SAVISQKPSRDICQRGTSLTIQCQVDSQVTMMFWYRQQPGQSLTLIATANQGSEATYESGFVIDKFPISRPNLTFSTLTVSNMSPEDSSIYLCSVETGINQPQHFGDGTRLSIL.

The rearrangement links TRBV5-1 to TRBJ2-3; perhaps D is TRBD1 or TRBD2 (6 bases each). Germline V gene data show CDR1 as SGHRS and CDR2 as YFSETQ. The V end was cut by 1 base, the J end by 1 base, with 10 bases between. CDR3 size: 15 residues. CDR3 DNA: TGCGCCAGCAGCTTGCGGGGGCTAGGCACAGATACGCAGTATTTT. Translated, it gives CASSLRGLGTDTQYF.

This clonotype was observed many times. The rearrangement links TRBV3-1 to TRBJ2-4, with D maybe TRBD2 (6 bases). This CDR3 is built from 15 residues. Germline V gene lookup returns CDR1 LGHDT and CDR2 YNNKEL (reference sequence). Trimming took off 4 bases at V and 5 bases at J, with 15 bases between the two ends. The CDR3 DNA follows: TGTGCCAGCAGCCGAACTCTTTGGAGGGAAAACATTCAGTACTTC. It yields the protein CASSRTLWRENIQYF.